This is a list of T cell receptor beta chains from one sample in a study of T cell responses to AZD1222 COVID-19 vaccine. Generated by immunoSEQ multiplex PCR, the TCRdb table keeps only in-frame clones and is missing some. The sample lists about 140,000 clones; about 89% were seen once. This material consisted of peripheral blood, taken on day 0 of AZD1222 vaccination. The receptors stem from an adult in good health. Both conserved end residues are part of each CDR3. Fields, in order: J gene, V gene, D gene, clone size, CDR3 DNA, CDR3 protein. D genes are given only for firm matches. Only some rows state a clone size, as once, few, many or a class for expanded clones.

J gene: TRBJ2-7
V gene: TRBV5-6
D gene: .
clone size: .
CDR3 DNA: TGTGCCAGCAGCCTCATGGGGGATCGTGAGCAGTACTTC
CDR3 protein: CASSLMGDREQYF

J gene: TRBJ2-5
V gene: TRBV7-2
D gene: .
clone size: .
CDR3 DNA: TGTGCCAGCAGCTTAGAGCCCCGGACCCAAGAGACCCAGTACTTC
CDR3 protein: CASSLEPRTQETQYF

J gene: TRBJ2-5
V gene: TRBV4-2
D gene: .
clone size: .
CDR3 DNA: TGTGCCAGCAGCCAGGACCCGGCGAGATCAGGAGAGACCCAGTACTTC
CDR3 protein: CASSQDPARSGETQYF

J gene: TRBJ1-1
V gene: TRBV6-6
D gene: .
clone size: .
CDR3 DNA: TGTGCCAGTCGGGTCTTGAACACTGAAGCTTTCTTT
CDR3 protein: CASRVLNTEAFF

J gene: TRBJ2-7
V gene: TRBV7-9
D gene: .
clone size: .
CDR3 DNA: TGTGCCAGCAGTTACGGGACTTCCTCCTACGAGCAGTACTTC
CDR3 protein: CASSYGTSSYEQYF

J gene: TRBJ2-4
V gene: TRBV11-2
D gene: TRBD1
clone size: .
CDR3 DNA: TGTGCCAGCAGCCGACCGGGACAGGGATCCATTCAGTACTTC
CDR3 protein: CASSRPGQGSIQYF

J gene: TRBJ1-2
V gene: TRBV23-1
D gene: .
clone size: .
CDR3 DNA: TGCGCCAGCAGTCAATCGAGGGGGAGGGACACCTTC
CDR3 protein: CASSQSRGRDTF

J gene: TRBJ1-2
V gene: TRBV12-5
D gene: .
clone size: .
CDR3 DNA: TGTGCTAGTGGTTTGGCCCCGCAGGGTGGGGTCTATGGCTACACCTTC
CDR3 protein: CASGLAPQGGVYGYTF

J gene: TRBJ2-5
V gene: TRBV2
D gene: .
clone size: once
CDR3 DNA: TGTGCCGGCGACCCTACAGGAAGAGAGACCCAGTACTTC
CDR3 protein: CAGDPTGRETQYF

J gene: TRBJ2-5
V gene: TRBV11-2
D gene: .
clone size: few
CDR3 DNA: TGTGCCAGCAGCTTAGATCCCACGGGTTATCTACAGACCCAGTACTTC
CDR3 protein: CASSLDPTGYLQTQYF

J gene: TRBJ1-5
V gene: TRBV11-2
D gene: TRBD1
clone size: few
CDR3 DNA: TGTGCCAGCAGCTCTGGGGACAGGGATCGCAATCAGCCCCAGCATTTT
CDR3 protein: CASSSGDRDRNQPQHF

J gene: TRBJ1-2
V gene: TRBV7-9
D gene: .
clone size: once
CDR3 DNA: TGTGCCAGCAGCGACCCCGTACAGGGTCCCTATGGCTACACCTTC
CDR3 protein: CASSDPVQGPYGYTF

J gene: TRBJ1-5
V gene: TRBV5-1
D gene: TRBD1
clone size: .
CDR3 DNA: TGCGCCAGCAGCATAGGACAGGGCAGTTATCAGCCCCAGCATTTT
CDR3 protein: CASSIGQGSYQPQHF

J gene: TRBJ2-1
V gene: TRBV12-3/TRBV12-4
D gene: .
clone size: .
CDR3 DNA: TGTGCCAGCAGCCAACTGAATGAGCAGTTCTTC
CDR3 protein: CASSQLNEQFF

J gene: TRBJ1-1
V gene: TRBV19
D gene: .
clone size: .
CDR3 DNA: TGTGCCAGTAGTAAGGGAAGAAACACTGAAGCTTTCTTT
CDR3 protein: CASSKGRNTEAFF

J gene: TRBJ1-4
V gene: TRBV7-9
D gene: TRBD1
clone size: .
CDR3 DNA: TGTGCCAGCAGTTCAGGGGGCGCTAATGAAAAACTGTTTTTT
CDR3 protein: CASSSGGANEKLFF

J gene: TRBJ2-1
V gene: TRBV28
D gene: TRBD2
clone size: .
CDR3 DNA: TGTGCCAGCAGTTTCTCGGGCGGGAGGATATTGTACAATGAGCAGTTCTTC
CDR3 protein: CASSFSGGRILYNEQFF

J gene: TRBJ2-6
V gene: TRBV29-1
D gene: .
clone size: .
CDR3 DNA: TGCAGCGTTGTCAAGGGAACTGGGGCCAACGTCCTGACTTTC
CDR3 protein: CSVVKGTGANVLTF

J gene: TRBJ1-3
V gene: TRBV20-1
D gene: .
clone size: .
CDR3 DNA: TGCAGTGTGCTCAGCGGAAACACCATATATTTT
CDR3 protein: CSVLSGNTIYF

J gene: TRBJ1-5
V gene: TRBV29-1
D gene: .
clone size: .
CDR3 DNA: TGCAGCGCCGTAGACGGACCCAATCAGCCCCAGCATTTT
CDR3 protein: CSAVDGPNQPQHF

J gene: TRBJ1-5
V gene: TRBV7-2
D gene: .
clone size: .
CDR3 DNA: TGTGCCAGCAGCTTAGTTAACTACGGGTCCCAGCATTTT
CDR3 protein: CASSLVNYGSQHF

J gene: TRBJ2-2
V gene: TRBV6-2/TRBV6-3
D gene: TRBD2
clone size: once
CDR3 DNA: TGTGCCAGCAGTTACAGCCTAGCGGCCTTCTTTTTCACCGGGGAGCTGTTTTTT
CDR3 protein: CASSYSLAAFFFTGELFF

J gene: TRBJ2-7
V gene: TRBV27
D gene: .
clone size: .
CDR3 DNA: TGTGCCAGCAGTTTATCGGGAACTAGCCATACACTTTCCGAGCAGTACTTC
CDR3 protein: CASSLSGTSHTLSEQYF

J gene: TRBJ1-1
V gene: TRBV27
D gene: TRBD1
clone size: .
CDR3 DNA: TGTGCCAGCAGTCGCCGGACAGGGGGAACTGAAGCTTTCTTT
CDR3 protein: CASSRRTGGTEAFF

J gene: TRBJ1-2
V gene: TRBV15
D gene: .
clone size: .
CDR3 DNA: TGTGCCACCAGCAGAGCCGGGATTAACTATGGCTACACCTTC
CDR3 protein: CATSRAGINYGYTF

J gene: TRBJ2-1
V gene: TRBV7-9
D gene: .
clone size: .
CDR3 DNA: TGTGCCAGCAGCTCCCGGACCAACCACAACAACAATGAGCAGTTCTTC
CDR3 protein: CASSSRTNHNNNEQFF

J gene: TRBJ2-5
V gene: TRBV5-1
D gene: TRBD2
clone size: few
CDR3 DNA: TGCGCCAGCAGCTTGATGCCGGGAGGGATTAACCAAGAGACCCAGTACTTC
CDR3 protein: CASSLMPGGINQETQYF

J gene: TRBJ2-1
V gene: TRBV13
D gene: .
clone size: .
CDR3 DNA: TGTGCCAGCAGCCCTAGAGGGTTCTCCTACAATGAGCAGTTCTTC
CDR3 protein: CASSPRGFSYNEQFF

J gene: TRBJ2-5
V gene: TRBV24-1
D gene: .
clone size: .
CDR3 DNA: TGTGCCACCAGTGATTTTGGGGAGACCCAGTACTTC
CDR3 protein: CATSDFGETQYF

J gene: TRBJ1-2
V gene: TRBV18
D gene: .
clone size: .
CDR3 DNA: TGTGCCAGCTCACCTCAGGAATCGGAAGGCTACACCTTC
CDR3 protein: CASSPQESEGYTF

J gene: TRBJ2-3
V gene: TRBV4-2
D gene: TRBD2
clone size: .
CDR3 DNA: TGTGCCAGCAGCCAAGGGTTAGCGGGGGGGCCGGGGACAGATACGCAGTATTTT
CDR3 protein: CASSQGLAGGPGTDTQYF

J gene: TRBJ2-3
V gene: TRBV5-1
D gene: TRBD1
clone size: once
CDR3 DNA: TGCGCCAGCAGCCTGGGACAGGGGAATTCAGGCACAGATACGCAGTATTTT
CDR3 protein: CASSLGQGNSGTDTQYF

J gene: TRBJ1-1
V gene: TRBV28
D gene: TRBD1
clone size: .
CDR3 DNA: TGTGCCAGCAGTTTCGCAGGGGGTCCGACGGGGAACACTGAAGCTTTCTTT
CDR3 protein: CASSFAGGPTGNTEAFF

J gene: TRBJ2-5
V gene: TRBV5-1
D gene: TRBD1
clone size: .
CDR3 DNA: TGCGCCAGCAGTGGACAGACAGGGGTGGGGGAGACCCAGTACTTC
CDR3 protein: CASSGQTGVGETQYF

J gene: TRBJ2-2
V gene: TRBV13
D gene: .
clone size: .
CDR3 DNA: TGTGCCAGCAGCTCCCAGACTAGATCCACCGGGGAGCTGTTTTTT
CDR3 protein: CASSSQTRSTGELFF

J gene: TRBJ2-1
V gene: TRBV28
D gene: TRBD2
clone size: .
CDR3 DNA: TGTGCCAGCAGTTCCCCGACTAGCGGAACCTACAATGAGCAGTTCTTC
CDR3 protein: CASSSPTSGTYNEQFF

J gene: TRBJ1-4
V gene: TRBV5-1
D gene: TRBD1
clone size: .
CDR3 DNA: TGCGCCAGCAGCGACGGGACAGCAACTAATGAAAAACTGTTTTTT
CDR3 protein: CASSDGTATNEKLFF

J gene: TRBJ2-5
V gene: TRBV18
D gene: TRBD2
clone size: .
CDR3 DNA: TGTGCCAGCTCCGGACTAGCGGGGGGCGCAATCCAAGAGACCCAGTACTTC
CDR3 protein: CASSGLAGGAIQETQYF

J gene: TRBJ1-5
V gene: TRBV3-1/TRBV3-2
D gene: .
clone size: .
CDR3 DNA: TGTGCCAGCAGCCTGGCCCCGGGCCAGCCCCAGCATTTT
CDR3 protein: CASSLAPGQPQHF

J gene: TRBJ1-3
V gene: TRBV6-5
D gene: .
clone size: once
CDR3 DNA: TGTGCCAGCAGTTACTCGATCCGGGAATCAGGAAACACCATATATTTT
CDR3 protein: CASSYSIRESGNTIYF

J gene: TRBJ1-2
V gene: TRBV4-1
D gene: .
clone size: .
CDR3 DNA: TGCGCCAGCAGCCCTGACATGAACTATGGCTACACCTTC
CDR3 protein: CASSPDMNYGYTF

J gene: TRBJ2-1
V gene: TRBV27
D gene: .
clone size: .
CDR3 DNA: TGTGCCAGCAGTTTTTTCGGATACAATGAGCAGTTCTTC
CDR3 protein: CASSFFGYNEQFF

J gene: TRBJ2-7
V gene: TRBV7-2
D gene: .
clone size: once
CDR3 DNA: TGTGCCAGCAGCTTAGCGGCTTTTCGCGAGCAGTACTTC
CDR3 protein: CASSLAAFREQYF

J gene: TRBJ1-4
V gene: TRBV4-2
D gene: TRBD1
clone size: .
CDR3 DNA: TGTGCCAGCAGCCCTCGGGACAGGGGACTGGTCGCTAATGAAAAACTGTTTTTT
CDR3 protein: CASSPRDRGLVANEKLFF

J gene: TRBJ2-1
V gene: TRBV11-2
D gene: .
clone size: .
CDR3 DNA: TGTGCCAGCAGCTTAATGGGTTCTGGACACCCCGGTAATGAGCAGTTCTTC
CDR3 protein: CASSLMGSGHPGNEQFF

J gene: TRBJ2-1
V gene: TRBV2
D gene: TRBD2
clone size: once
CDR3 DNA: TGTGCCAGCAAGAGGAGCGGGAGTAGTGTCAATGAGCAGTTCTTC
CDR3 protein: CASKRSGSSVNEQFF

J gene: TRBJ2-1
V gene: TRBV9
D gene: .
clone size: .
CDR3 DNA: TGTGCCAGCAGCGTAGCTTCCGGAACCTCCTACAATGAGCAGTTCTTC
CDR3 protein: CASSVASGTSYNEQFF

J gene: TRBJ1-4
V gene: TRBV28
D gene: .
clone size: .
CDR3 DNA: TGTGCCAGCAGTTTACAGGCCAGGGTTGGCGAAAAACTGTTTTTT
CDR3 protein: CASSLQARVGEKLFF

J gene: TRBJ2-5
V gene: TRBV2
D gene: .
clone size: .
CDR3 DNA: TGTGCCAGCAGTGAGCGACAAGTCGAAGTAGGGACCCAGTACTTC
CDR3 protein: CASSERQVEVGTQYF

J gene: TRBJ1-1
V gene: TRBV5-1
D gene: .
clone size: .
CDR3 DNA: TGCGCCAGCAGCTTGGGACACAACACTGAAGCTTTCTTT
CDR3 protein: CASSLGHNTEAFF

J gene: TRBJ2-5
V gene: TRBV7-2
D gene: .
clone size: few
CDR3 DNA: TGTGCCAGCAGCTTAGGAAACTTTAGGCAAGAGACCCAGTACTTC
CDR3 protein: CASSLGNFRQETQYF

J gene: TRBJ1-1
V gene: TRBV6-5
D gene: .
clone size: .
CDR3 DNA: TGTGCCAGCAGAAAAAACCGGGTCCGGAACACTGAAGCTTTCTTT
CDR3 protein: CASRKNRVRNTEAFF